This TCR beta chain was sequenced in a study of T cell changes during pregnancy in multiple sclerosis. The method was immunoSEQ multiplex PCR; TCRdb's version includes in-frame clones alone and lacks a portion of them. The sample contains 55,000 to 80,000 clones, 90% to 95% of which appear only once. CDR3 size: 13 residues. CDR1 and CDR2 (germline): SGHNT, YENEEA. V was pared by 5 bases and J by 1 base, with 8 bases between. The chain is built from TRBV11-3 and TRBJ1-1; D is unresolved. The sequence derives from a female donor with multiple sclerosis, enrolled in a pregnancy study. Sequenced material: CD8+ T cells from peripheral blood mononuclear cells, taken in the second trimester of pregnancy. CDR3 nucleotide sequence: TGTGCCAGCAGCACGGGTTCGAACACTGAAGCTTTCTTT. This encodes CASSTGSNTEAFF.